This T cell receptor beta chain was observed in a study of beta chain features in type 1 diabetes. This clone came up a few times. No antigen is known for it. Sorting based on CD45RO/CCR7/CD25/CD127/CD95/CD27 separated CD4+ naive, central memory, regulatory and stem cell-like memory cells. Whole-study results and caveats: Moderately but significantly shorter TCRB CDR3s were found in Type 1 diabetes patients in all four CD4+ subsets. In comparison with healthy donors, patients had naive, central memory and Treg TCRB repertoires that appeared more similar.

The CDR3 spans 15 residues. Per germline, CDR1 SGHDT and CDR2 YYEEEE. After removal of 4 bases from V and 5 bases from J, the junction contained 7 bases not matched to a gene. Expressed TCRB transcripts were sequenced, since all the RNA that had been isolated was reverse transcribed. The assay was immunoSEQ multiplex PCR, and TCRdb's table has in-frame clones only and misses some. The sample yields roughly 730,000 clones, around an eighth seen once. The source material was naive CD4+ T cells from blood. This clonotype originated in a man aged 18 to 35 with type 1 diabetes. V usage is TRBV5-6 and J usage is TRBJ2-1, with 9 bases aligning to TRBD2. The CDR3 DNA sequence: TGTGCCAGCAGCCCGAGCGGGGGGATCCACAATGAGCAGTTCTTC. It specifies CASSPSGGIHNEQFF.